A selection of T cell receptor beta chains follows, all from one sample in a study of early T cells in non-severe SARS-CoV-2 infection. MiXCR was run by TCRdb on the 5' RACE reads, yielding one entry per CDR3 protein. The table records tens of thousands of distinct CDR3 sequences, around 9.7% of them present only once. Sample: whole blood. These receptors were taken from an adult who was a healthcare worker with PCR-confirmed SARS-CoV-2 infection or an uninfected control (not recorded which). The CDR3 runs from the conserved cysteine through the conserved F or W. Each record gives: V gene, D gene, clone size, J gene, CDR3 DNA, CDR3 protein. The D gene is left open where the match is weak. A row's size may be missing; if present it is once, few, many or a size class.

v_call: TRBV29-1; d_call: TRBD1; clone_size: NA; j_call: TRBJ2-5; cdr3_nt: TGCAGCGTTGGAGGGACAGGGGGCCCAGAGACCCAGTACTTC; cdr3_aa: CSVGGTGGPETQYF
v_call: TRBV12-3/TRBV12-4; d_call: NA; clone_size: NA; j_call: TRBJ1-1; cdr3_nt: TGTGCCAGCAGTTTGGGCAGTCTAAACACTGAAGCTTTCTTT; cdr3_aa: CASSLGSLNTEAFF
v_call: TRBV6-5; d_call: TRBD2; clone_size: NA; j_call: TRBJ2-1; cdr3_nt: TGTGCCAGCAGTTGGGGGGGACTTGGGAATGAGCAGTTCTTC; cdr3_aa: CASSWGGLGNEQFF
v_call: TRBV7-2; d_call: TRBD2; clone_size: NA; j_call: TRBJ2-3; cdr3_nt: TGTGCCAGCAGCTTAGCGTTGGGCGGGGGGGCCTTAAGCACAGATACGCAGTATTTT; cdr3_aa: CASSLALGGGALSTDTQYF
v_call: TRBV20-1; d_call: TRBD2; clone_size: few; j_call: TRBJ2-5; cdr3_nt: TGCAGTGCTAGCCCCCTAGCGGGGGCCCAAGAGACCCAGTACTTC; cdr3_aa: CSASPLAGAQETQYF
v_call: TRBV14; d_call: TRBD2; clone_size: NA; j_call: TRBJ2-1; cdr3_nt: TGTGCCAGCAGCCAGCTAGCGGGGTTGCACAATGAGCAGTTCTTC; cdr3_aa: CASSQLAGLHNEQFF
v_call: TRBV20-1; d_call: TRBD2; clone_size: NA; j_call: TRBJ2-5; cdr3_nt: TGCAGTGGGCGGGGGAGAGAGACCCAGTACTTC; cdr3_aa: CSGRGRETQYF
v_call: TRBV11-2; d_call: NA; clone_size: many; j_call: TRBJ2-7; cdr3_nt: TGTGCCAGCAGTTATCAAACAGGACTGGAGCAGTACTTC; cdr3_aa: CASSYQTGLEQYF
v_call: TRBV20-1; d_call: NA; clone_size: few; j_call: TRBJ1-3; cdr3_nt: TGCAGTGCTGTACAGGGAGGTGGAAACACCATATATTTT; cdr3_aa: CSAVQGGGNTIYF
v_call: TRBV11-2; d_call: NA; clone_size: NA; j_call: TRBJ1-1; cdr3_nt: TGTGCCAGCAGCTTAGCTCTGGGCAGGGGCACTGAAGCTTTCTTT; cdr3_aa: CASSLALGRGTEAFF
v_call: TRBV3-1; d_call: NA; clone_size: few; j_call: TRBJ2-5; cdr3_nt: TGTGCCAGCAGCCACCCCGGGATGGGAGAGACCCAGTACTTC; cdr3_aa: CASSHPGMGETQYF
v_call: TRBV5-4; d_call: TRBD1; clone_size: NA; j_call: TRBJ2-3; cdr3_nt: TGTGCCAGCAGTTCAGGGGGAGATACGCAGTATTTT; cdr3_aa: CASSSGGDTQYF
v_call: TRBV10-2; d_call: NA; clone_size: NA; j_call: TRBJ2-4; cdr3_nt: TGCGCCAGCAGGGAGACCAAAAACATTCAGTACTTC; cdr3_aa: CASRETKNIQYF
v_call: TRBV20-1; d_call: NA; clone_size: many; j_call: TRBJ2-2; cdr3_nt: TGCAGTGCCGGACGGGCGGCCGGGGAGCTGTTTTTT; cdr3_aa: CSAGRAAGELFF